The entry below describes one T cell receptor beta chain. The CDR3 spans 13 residues. Between the trimmed V and J ends, which lost 5 bases and 6 bases, there was a span of 13 bases. Per the germline V gene, CDR1 is SGHNT and CDR2 is YENEEA. Survey-level TCR beta sequencing used the immunoSEQ assay. Repertoires were generated with immunoSEQ multiplex PCR, while TCRdb's copy carries only in-frame clones and drops some. There are under 65,000 clones in the sample; approximately 93% occur only once, and roughly a tenth lies in the top ten. The chain has TRBV11-3 and TRBJ1-1; tentatively, D is TRBD1 (5 bases). This receptor was taken from a man aged 40-49 years with rheumatoid arthritis. Sample: PBMCs. In DNA, the CDR3 is TGTGCCAGCAGCGAGGGGATTCGGGCTGAAGCTTTCTTT. It translates to CASSEGIRAEAFF.